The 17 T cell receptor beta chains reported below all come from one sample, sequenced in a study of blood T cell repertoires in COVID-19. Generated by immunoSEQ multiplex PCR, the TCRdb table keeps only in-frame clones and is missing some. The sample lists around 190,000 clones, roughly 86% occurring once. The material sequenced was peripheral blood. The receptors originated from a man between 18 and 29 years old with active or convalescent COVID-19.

This chain's CDR3 is CASSFILNTGELFF. CDR3 coding DNA: TGTGCCAGCAGTTTCATTCTAAACACCGGGGAGCTGTTTTTT. The chain has TRBV27 and TRBJ2-2; D not resolved. The CDR3 is 14 residues long. The germline gives CDR1 MNHEY, CDR2 SMNVEV (reference sequence). Trimming stripped 3 bases from V and 2 bases from J, with 7 bases between.

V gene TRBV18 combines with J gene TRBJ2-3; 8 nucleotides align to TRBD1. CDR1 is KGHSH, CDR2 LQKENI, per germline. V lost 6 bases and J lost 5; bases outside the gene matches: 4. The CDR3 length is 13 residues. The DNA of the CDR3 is TGTGCCAGCTCGAAAGACAGGGGAGATACGCAGTATTTT. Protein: CASSKDRGDTQYF.

The CDR3 nucleotides read TGTGCCAGCAGTGAAAGCGGGCTTCGGACTAGGTCGTACGAGCAGTACTTC. Translation: CASSESGLRTRSYEQYF. This chain links TRBV6-1 with TRBJ2-7; 7 positions agree with TRBD2. The CDR3 is 17 residues long. The trim removed 2 bases at V and 4 bases at J, leaving 14 bases unmatched. Germline V CDR1 and CDR2: MNHNS, SASEGT.

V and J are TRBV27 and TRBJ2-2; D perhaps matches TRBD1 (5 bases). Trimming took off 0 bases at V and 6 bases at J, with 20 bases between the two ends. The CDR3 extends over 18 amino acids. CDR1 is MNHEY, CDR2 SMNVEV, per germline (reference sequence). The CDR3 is CASSLSAAWAGWSGELFF. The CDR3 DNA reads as TGTGCCAGCAGTTTATCGGCCGCTTGGGCAGGGTGGTCCGGGGAGCTGTTTTTT.

The CDR3 protein is CAFTGPGLAGSTKVNEQFF. DNA of the CDR3: TGTGCCTTCACAGGTCCCGGACTAGCGGGTAGTACCAAGGTCAATGAGCAGTTCTTC. The chain couples TRBV6-4 to TRBJ2-1, with TRBD2 matching over 11 bases. The CDR3 consists of 19 residues. The germline gives CDR1 MRHNA, CDR2 SNTAGT. V shed 11 bases, J shed 6 bases, and the junction held 24 bases outside the gene matches.

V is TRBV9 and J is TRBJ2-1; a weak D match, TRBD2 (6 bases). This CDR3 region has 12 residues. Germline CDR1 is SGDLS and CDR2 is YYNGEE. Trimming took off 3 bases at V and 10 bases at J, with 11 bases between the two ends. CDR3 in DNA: TGTGCCAGCAGCGCTAGCGCGGACGAGCAGTTCTTC. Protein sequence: CASSASADEQFF.

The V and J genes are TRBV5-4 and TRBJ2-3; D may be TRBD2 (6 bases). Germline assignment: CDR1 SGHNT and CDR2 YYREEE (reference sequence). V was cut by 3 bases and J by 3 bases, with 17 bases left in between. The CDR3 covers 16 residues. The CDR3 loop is CASSSEAGQATDTQYF. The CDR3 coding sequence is TGTGCCAGCAGCTCCGAAGCGGGTCAGGCTACAGATACGCAGTATTTT.

CDR3 coding DNA: TGTGCCAGCTCACCACCCGGAGTAGATGGCTACACCTTC. This translates into CASSPPGVDGYTF. The chain combines TRBV18 with TRBJ1-2; D unclear. Per the germline V gene, CDR1 is KGHSH and CDR2 is LQKENI. Trimming pared 0 bases from V and 6 bases from J, leaving 8 bases between. The CDR3 covers 13 residues.

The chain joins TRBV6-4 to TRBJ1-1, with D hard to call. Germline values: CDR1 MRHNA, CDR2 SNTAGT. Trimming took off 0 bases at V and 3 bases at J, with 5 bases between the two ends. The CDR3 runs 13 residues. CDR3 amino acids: CASSDSADTEAFF. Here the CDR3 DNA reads TGTGCCAGCAGTGACTCGGCGGACACTGAAGCTTTCTTT.

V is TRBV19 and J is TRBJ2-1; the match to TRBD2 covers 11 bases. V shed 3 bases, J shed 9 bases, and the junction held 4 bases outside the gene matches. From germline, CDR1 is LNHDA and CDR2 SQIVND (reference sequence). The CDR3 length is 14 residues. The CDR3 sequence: CASSIFLAGGEQFF. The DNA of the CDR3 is TGTGCCAGTAGTATCTTCCTAGCGGGGGGTGAGCAGTTCTTC.

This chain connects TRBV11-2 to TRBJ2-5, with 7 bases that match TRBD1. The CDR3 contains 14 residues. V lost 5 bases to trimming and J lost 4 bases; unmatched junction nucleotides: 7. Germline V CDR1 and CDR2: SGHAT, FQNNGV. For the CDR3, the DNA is TGTGCCAGCAGCGGGGGTGACAGGGTAGAGACCCAGTACTTC. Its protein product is CASSGGDRVETQYF.

The CDR3 loop is CASSQDLGGSETQYF. For the CDR3, the DNA is TGTGCCAGCAGCCAAGATTTGGGGGGGTCGGAGACCCAGTACTTC. This chain links TRBV3-1 (or the pseudogene TRBV3-2) with TRBJ2-5, with TRBD2 identical over 7 bases. Germline V CDR1 and CDR2: LGHDT, YNNKEL (reference sequence). This CDR3 region has 15 residues. V gave up 0 bases and J gave up 5 bases; unmatched junction bases: 6.

The CDR3 here is CAPVRIANYGYTF. The CDR3 DNA is TGCGCCCCCGTTCGTATAGCTAACTATGGCTACACCTTC. The chain has TRBV10-1 and TRBJ1-2, with D uncertain. Germline V gene sequence: CDR1 WNHNN, CDR2 SYGVQD (reference sequence). There are 13 residues in the CDR3. Trimming left V 11 bases short and J 0 bases short, with 13 bases between.

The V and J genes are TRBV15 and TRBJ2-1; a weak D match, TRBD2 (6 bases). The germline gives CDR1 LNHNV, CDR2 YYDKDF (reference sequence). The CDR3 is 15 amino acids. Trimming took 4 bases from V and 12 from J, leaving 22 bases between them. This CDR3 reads CATSTEGGGVDLQFF. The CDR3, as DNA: TGTGCCACCAGCACCGAAGGCGGAGGGGTGGACTTGCAGTTCTTC.

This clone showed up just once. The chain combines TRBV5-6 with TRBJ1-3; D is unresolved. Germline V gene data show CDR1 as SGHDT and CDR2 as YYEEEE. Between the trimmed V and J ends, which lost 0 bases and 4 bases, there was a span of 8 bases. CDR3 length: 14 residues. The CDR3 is CASSLDRVGNTIYF. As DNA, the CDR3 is TGTGCCAGCAGCTTGGACAGAGTGGGAAACACCATATATTTT.

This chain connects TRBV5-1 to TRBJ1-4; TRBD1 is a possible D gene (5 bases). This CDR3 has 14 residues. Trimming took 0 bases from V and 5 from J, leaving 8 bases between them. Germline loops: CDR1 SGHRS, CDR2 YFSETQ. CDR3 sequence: CASSLEAGNEKLFF. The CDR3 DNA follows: TGCGCCAGCAGCTTGGAGGCAGGGAATGAAAAACTGTTTTTT.

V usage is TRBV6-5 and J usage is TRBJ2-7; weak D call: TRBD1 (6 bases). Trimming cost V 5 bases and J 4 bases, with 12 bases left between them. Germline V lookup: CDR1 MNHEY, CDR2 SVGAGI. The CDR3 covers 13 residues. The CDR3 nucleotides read TGTGCCAGCAGTCCCGGGACACGATACGAGCAGTACTTC. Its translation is CASSPGTRYEQYF.